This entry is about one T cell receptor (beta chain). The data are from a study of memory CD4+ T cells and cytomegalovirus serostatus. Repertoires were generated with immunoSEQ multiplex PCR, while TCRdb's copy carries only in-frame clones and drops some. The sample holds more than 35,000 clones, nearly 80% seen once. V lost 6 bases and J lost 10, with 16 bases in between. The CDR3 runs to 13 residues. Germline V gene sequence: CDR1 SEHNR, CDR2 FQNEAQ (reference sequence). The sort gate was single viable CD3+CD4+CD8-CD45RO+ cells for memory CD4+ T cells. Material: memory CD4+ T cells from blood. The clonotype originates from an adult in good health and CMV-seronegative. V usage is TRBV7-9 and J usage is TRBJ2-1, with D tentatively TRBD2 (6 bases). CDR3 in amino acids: CASRQREASEQFF. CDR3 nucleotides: TGTGCCAGCAGACAAAGGGAGGCTAGCGAGCAGTTCTTC.